These 4 T cell receptor beta chains were all obtained from the same sample, sequenced in a study of blood T cells in healthy people across ages (dated by TCRdb to 2013 to 2016). Receptor amplification or capture employed 5' RACE. Sequencing took place on an Illumina HiSeq 2500. A second PCR of roughly 7 to 11 cycles was performed with a sample-barcoded 5' primer and a J-beta primer mix. TCRdb passed the public sequencing reads through fastp at Q25 and MiXCR, retaining productive beta sequences. Identical CDR3 protein sequences are pooled into one entry, listed with their most common genes and DNA. For this sample there are some 1.5 million distinct CDR3 sequences; roughly 28% appear just once. More than 6% of the sample goes to the ten largest clones. The specimen sequenced was blood. Receptors were obtained from a young woman in good health.

This clonotype has a count of ten or more. V gene TRBV29-1 combines with J gene TRBJ2-5; 8 bases map to TRBD2. This CDR3 comprises 13 residues. V gave up 3 bases and J gave up 5 bases; unmatched junction bases: 5. Germline V gene sequence: CDR1 SQVTM, CDR2 ANQGSEA. CDR3: CSVDGGARETQYF. The CDR3 nucleotides read TGCAGCGTTGACGGGGGGGCCAGGGAGACCCAGTACTTC.

This clonotype has only a few counts. CDR3 residues: CASSPWGINQPQHF. CDR3 DNA sequence: TGTGCCAGCAGCCCGTGGGGGATCAATCAGCCCCAGCATTTT. The chain carries TRBV5-6 and TRBJ1-5; a weak D match, TRBD1 (5 bases). The CDR3 has 14 residues. The V end was cut by 4 bases, the J end by 3 bases, with 11 bases between. CDR1 and CDR2 (germline): SGHDT, YYEEEE.

The genes are TRBV12-3 or TRBV12-4 and TRBJ1-1; 11 bases are a match to TRBD1. The J segment lost 5 bases and the V segment lost 5 bases, leaving 10 bases of the junction unmatched. The CDR3 extends over 16 amino acids. The chain's CDR3 is CASSPGQGALRTEAFF. The CDR3 DNA reads TGTGCCAGCAGTCCAGGACAGGGGGCGCTTAGGACTGAAGCTTTCTTT.

There are a few counts of this clonotype. The genes are TRBV6-1 and TRBJ1-2; D is ambiguous. V lost 1 base and J 2 bases, leaving 8 bases between the germline ends. Germline assignment: CDR1 MNHNS and CDR2 SASEGT. There are 14 residues in the CDR3. CDR3 amino acids: CASSEGEENYGYTF. For the CDR3, the DNA is TGTGCCAGCAGTGAAGGTGAAGAGAACTATGGCTACACCTTC.